Shown below are 7 T cell receptor beta chains from a single sample sequenced in a study of blood T cell repertoires in COVID-19. Using immunoSEQ multiplex PCR, the repertoire was profiled, and TCRdb retains in-frame clones only, with some absent. The sample includes about 64,000 clones, around 90% of them seen just once. The sample consisted of peripheral blood. These receptors were collected from a human donor in a cohort sampled during active COVID-19.

The DNA of the CDR3 is TGTGCCAGCAGGCAGCAGGGGGCGCATGGAGATACGCAGTATTTT. Its protein product is CASRQQGAHGDTQYF. The chain links TRBV27 to TRBJ2-3, with 8 bases lining up with TRBD1. CDR1 and CDR2 from the germline V gene are MNHEY and SMNVEV (reference sequence). V gave up 6 bases and J gave up 5 bases; unmatched junction bases: 10. The CDR3 length is 15 residues.

The rearrangement links TRBV7-6 to TRBJ2-7; 10 bases line up with TRBD1. CDR1 SGHVS and CDR2 FNYEAQ come from the germline V gene. The ends lost 4 bases at V and 4 bases at J; junction bases unmatched: 4. CDR3 length equals 14 residues. The CDR3 loop is CASSSGTGAYEQYF. The CDR3 coding sequence is TGTGCCAGCAGCTCCGGGACAGGGGCTTACGAGCAGTACTTC.

The rearrangement uses TRBV7-3 and TRBJ1-2, with D perhaps matching TRBD1 (5 bases). V lost 2 bases, J lost 2 bases, and 15 bases lay in between. The CDR3 has 16 residues. Looked up from germline, CDR1 is SGHTA and CDR2 is FQGTGA. The CDR3 here is CASSLVGAGGNYGYTF. For the CDR3, the DNA is TGTGCCAGCAGCTTAGTCGGGGCGGGAGGGAACTATGGCTACACCTTC.

The chain couples TRBV6-5 to TRBJ2-5, with D maybe TRBD2 (7 bases). Germline loops: CDR1 MNHEY, CDR2 SVGAGI. Trimming stripped 8 bases from V and 5 bases from J, with 18 bases between. This CDR3 comprises 14 residues. CDR3 loop: CASRLGGAAETQYF. The DNA of the CDR3 is TGTGCCAGCCGTTTAGGGGGGGCAGCGGAGACCCAGTACTTC.

This chain uses TRBV29-1 with TRBJ1-5, with a weak D call TRBD1 (6 bases). The CDR3 loop spans 14 amino acids. Looked up from germline, CDR1 is SQVTM and CDR2 is ANQGSEA. V was clipped by 6 bases and J by 5 bases, with 17 bases between them. CDR3 loop: CSVLQGGWDQPQHF. The CDR3 region has the DNA TGCAGCGTCCTACAGGGTGGGTGGGATCAGCCCCAGCATTTT. The full variable domain, with the rest looked up from reference TRBV29-1 and TRBJ1-5, is SAVISQKPSRDICQRGTSLTIQCQVDSQVTMMFWYRQQPGQSLTLIATANQGSEATYESGFVIDKFPISRPNLTFSTLTVSNMSPEDSSIYLCSVLQGGWDQPQHFGDGTRLSIL.

The V gene is TRBV2, the J gene TRBJ1-2; tentative D call: TRBD1 (6 bases). CDR3 length: 12 amino acids. V was shortened by 3 bases and J by 7 bases, with 9 bases between the two germline ends. CDR1 and CDR2 (germline): SNHLY, FYNNEI. CDR3 DNA sequence: TGTGCCAGCAGTGATTACAGGGCTGGCTACACCTTC. This codes for CASSDYRAGYTF.

The chain carries TRBV3-1 (or the pseudogene TRBV3-2) and TRBJ2-1, with 7 nucleotides matching TRBD2. CDR3 length equals 15 residues. V lost 4 bases to trimming and J lost 1 base; unmatched junction nucleotides: 4. The germline V gene has CDR1 LGHDT and CDR2 YNNKEL (reference sequence). CDR3 loop: CASSPGLPSYNEQFF. In DNA form, the CDR3 reads TGTGCCAGCAGCCCGGGACTACCATCCTACAATGAGCAGTTCTTC.